This T cell receptor beta chain was sequenced for a study of blood T cell repertoires in COVID-19 (dated by TCRdb to the early 2020s). Turning to the overall study: Collaborator samples came from the United States, Italy and Spain and covered acute and convalescent phases of COVID-19. Subjects who had been exposed to COVID-19, were actively infected with it, or had recovered from it provided the deeply sampled blood TCRbeta repertoires that made up the dataset. A freely available public database, intended as a resource for researchers studying the immune response to SARS-CoV-2, is where the repertoires were released. The sample metadata nearly always contained a de-identified subject ID, COVID-19 status, age in years and sex. The material from the prospective study consisted of cDNA or gDNA derived from T cells, B-cell-depleted T cells, or PBMCs. The samples were drawn from the first 160 participants of the ongoing ImmuneRACE study and from roughly 1,300 subjects provided by 6 global collaborators. Where available, HLA class I and class II types were obtained from metadata supplied by the sample provider rather than from assay-based typing.

Details on this clone: Its recognized antigen is unknown. One base away there is no much larger clone; base qualities are not given.

The immunoSEQ Assay, a bias-controlled multiplex PCR, was used to amplify TCRbeta CDR3 regions from genomic DNA. Per the original workflow: The number of nucleated cells in each sample was estimated by amplification of reference gene primers within the assay. Sequence reads were collapsed and filtered to measure the absolute abundance of every unique TCRbeta CDR3 rearrangement. For each sample, productive Simpson clonality was calculated as the square root of Simpson's diversity index across productive rearrangements. TCRdb stores this immuneACCESS table with in-frame sequences only. Part of the clones is absent; in the studies checked, under half of the shortfall reflects unresolved V genes, and no reason is known for the rest. D and trimming come from the DNA, and the V and J calls and clone size come from that table. The sample yields 400,000 to 450,000 clones; approximately 90% were counted once. In total, the top ten clones hold 1% to 1.3% of the sample.

Broader findings and caveats from the paper: How much clinical and demographic metadata was included differed by source and by participant, and the metadata was provided uncurated.

Trimming takes 1 base from V and 0 bases from J, and the germline ends sit 6 bases apart. The CDR3 numbers 14 residues from cysteine through phenylalanine. Only the CDR3 part of the read is kept: 42 bases, read in frame from the first base. According to the germline V gene (reference sequence), CDR1 reads LGHDT and CDR2 reads YNNKEL. Participants in the prospective study were enrolled through a virtual design, were aged roughly 18 to 100 years, and lived in roughly 24 United States geographic areas. To assign participants to cohorts, the prospective study relied on clinical history that participants themselves reported in a screening survey and a study questionnaire. For ImmuneRACE Cohort 3, a participant was defined as recovered based on two consecutive negative NP/OP PCR tests, clearance by a healthcare professional, or resolution of symptoms. In the prospective study, mobile phlebotomists collected whole blood, serum and a nasopharyngeal or oropharyngeal swab from each participant. Additional blood draws and questionnaires over an approximately 2-month period could optionally be provided by prospective study participants. Before DNA extraction, blood samples from the prospective study were shipped at room temperature or frozen.

This TCR was sampled from a man aged 30 to 39 who had recovered from COVID-19. Recombination linked TRBV3-1 (or the pseudogene TRBV3-2) to TRBJ1-2, with the identity of the D gene unclear. Sequenced: PBMCs or T cells enriched from blood (not recorded which). This receptor carries the CDR3 CASSQVGPNYGYTF. The DNA reads as follows: TGTGCCAGCAGCCAAGTTGGCCCTAACTATGGCTACACCTTC.